These 3 T cell receptor beta chains were all obtained from the same sample, sequenced in a study of T cell responses to AZD1222 COVID-19 vaccine. Assay used: immunoSEQ multiplex PCR; TCRdb lists only in-frame clones, some missing. The sample has more than 90,000 clones, 85% to 90% seen once. Sequenced here: peripheral blood, sampled 28 days after the second AZD1222 dose. These receptors all come from an adult who received the AZD1222 COVID-19 vaccine.

The chain links TRBV6-5 to TRBJ2-7; 9 bases are a match to TRBD1. V lost 6 bases to trimming and J lost 4 bases; unmatched junction nucleotides: 10. This CDR3 contains 15 residues. Germline CDR1 reads MNHEY; CDR2 reads SVGAGI. The DNA for the CDR3 is TGTGCCAGCAGCCTACTACCGGGACAGGGTTACGAGCAGTACTTC. This translates into CASSLLPGQGYEQYF.

The chain carries TRBV10-3 and TRBJ1-6; D possibly corresponds to TRBD1 (5 bases). CDR1 ENHRY and CDR2 SYGVKD come from the germline V gene. V dropped 2 bases and J dropped 8 bases, with 7 bases sitting between them. CDR3 size: 13 residues. This chain's CDR3 is CAISEGAHSPLHF. As DNA, the CDR3 is TGTGCCATCAGTGAGGGGGCTCATTCACCCCTCCACTTT.

V is TRBV2 and J is TRBJ1-1, with D uncertain. The length of the CDR3 is 16 residues. The germline V gene encodes CDR1 SNHLY and CDR2 FYNNEI. Trimming took 0 bases from V and 0 from J, leaving 11 bases between them. CDR3 nucleotide sequence: TGTGCCAGCAGTGAAGCGCTTGGGCGGTTGAACACTGAAGCTTTCTTT. This translates into CASSEALGRLNTEAFF.